The present T cell receptor beta chain was sequenced within a study of T-cell reconstitution after alpha-beta-depleted transplantation in children. Study observations and caveats: Some patients' high day-60 TCRbeta diversity was attributed to recipient cells surviving conditioning. Newly produced T cells mostly accounted for T-cell counts and diversity one year post-transplant.

As to this clonotype: Antigen: not known.

Construction of the TCRbeta library involved unique molecular identifiers. One entry per CDR3 protein results from TCRdb running MiXCR on the PCR reads. The table has approximately 45,000 distinct CDR3 sequences, 52% seen once. Trimming pared 4 bases from V and 1 base from J, leaving 16 bases between. Germline V gene sequence: CDR1 SNHLY, CDR2 FYNNEI. The CDR3 extends over 16 amino acids. The V and J genes are TRBV2 and TRBJ2-5, with D maybe TRBD1 (6 bases). The TCR originated in a boy less than two years old with SCID, due to receive a stem cell transplant. The sample consisted of peripheral blood, taken before TCRalphabeta/CD19-depleted stem cell transplant. The CDR3 DNA reads as TGTGCCAGCAGTGGGCCCCACGGGGACACCCAAGAGACCCAGTACTTC. Translation: CASSGPHGDTQETQYF. Full variable domain (rest looked up from reference TRBV2 and TRBJ2-5): EPEVTQTPSHQVTQMGQEVILRCVPISNHLYFYWYRQILGQKVEFLVSFYNNEISEKSEIFDDQFSVERPDGSNFTLKIRSTKLEDSAMYFCASSGPHGDTQETQYFGPGTRLLVL.